This paragraph reports one TCR beta chain. Its target is not known. The authors split each subset's genomic DNA evenly across several immunoSEQ plates. Sequencing used immunoSEQ multiplex PCR; TCRdb keeps in-frame clones, though not all of them. This table has 2 million to 2.5 million clones, about 93% appearing once. This entry belongs to a study of shared clonotypes between healthy human individuals. The overall study: The cohort comprised a couple of women and a few men. Their ages spanned 18 to 49 years. Overall study results and limits: Sequencing depth was expected to influence donor clonotype sharing.

Cells designated naive CD8 were CD45RO-negative and were positively selected for CCR7, with terminally differentiated effector memory CD45RA+ cells excluded. The CDR3 extends over 14 amino acids. The germline gives CDR1 SGHRS, CDR2 YFSETQ. Trimming at V came to 4 bases and at J to 2 bases, leaving 6 bases not matched to a gene. The TCR comes from a man aged 18 to 30 in good health. Some clones in this sample may be carry-over from other donors' samples. The chain is built from TRBV5-1 and TRBJ2-7; 7 bases agree with TRBD2. Specimen: naive CD8+ T cells from PBMCs. The CDR3 nucleotides are TGCGCCAGCAGCGTGGGGGGGATTCCCTACGAGCAGTACTTC. Translating gives CASSVGGIPYEQYF.